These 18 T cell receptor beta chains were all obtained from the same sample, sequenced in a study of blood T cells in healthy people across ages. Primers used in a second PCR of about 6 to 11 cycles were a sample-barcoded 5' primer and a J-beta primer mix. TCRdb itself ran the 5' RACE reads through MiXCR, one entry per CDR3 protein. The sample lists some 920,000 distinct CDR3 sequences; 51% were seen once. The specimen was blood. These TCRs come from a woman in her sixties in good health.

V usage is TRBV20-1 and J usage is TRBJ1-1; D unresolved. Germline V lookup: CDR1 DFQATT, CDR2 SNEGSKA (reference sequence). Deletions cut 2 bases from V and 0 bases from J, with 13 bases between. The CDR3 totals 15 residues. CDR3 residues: CSARKDALLNTEAFF. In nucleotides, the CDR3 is TGCAGTGCTAGAAAGGATGCACTTTTGAACACTGAAGCTTTCTTT.

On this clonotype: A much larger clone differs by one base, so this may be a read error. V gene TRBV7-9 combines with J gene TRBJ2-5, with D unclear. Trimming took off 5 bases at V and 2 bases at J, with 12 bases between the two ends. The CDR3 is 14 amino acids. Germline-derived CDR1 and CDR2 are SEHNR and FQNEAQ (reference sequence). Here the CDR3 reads CASSVSRLQETQYF. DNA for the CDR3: TGTGCCAGCAGCGTAAGCAGGCTTCAAGAGACCCAGTACTTC.

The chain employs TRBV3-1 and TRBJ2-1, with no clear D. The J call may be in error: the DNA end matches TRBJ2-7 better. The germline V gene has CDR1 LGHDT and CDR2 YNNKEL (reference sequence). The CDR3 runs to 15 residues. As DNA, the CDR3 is TGTGCCAGCAGCCAGGGGTTTATCTCCTACAATGAGCAGTACTTC. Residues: CASSQGFISYNEQYF.

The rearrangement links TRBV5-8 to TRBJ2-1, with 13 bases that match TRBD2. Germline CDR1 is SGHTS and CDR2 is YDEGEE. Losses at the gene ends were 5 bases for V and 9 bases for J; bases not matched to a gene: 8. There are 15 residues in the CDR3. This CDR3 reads CASRKRLAGGREQFF. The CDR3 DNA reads TGTGCCAGCAGAAAGCGACTAGCGGGAGGCCGTGAGCAGTTCTTC.

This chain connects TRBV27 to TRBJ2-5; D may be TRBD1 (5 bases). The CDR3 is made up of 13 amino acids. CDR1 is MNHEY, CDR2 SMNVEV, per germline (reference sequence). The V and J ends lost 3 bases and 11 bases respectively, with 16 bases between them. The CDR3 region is CASSFPGHYVQYF. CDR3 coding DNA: TGTGCCAGCAGTTTTCCAGGGCACTACGTGCAGTACTTC.

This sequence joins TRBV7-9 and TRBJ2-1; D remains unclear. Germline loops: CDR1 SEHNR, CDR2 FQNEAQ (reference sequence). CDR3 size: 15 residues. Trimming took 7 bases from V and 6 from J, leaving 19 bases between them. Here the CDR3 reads CASKLQSLHPNEQFF. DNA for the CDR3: TGTGCCAGCAAGCTTCAGTCCTTACACCCCAATGAGCAGTTCTTC.

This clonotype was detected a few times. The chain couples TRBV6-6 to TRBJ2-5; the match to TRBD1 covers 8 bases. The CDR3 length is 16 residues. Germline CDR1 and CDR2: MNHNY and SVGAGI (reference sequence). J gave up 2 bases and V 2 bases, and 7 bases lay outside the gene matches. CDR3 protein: CASSYPTGAGQETQYF. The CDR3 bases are TGTGCCAGCAGTTACCCGACAGGGGCCGGGCAAGAGACCCAGTACTTC.

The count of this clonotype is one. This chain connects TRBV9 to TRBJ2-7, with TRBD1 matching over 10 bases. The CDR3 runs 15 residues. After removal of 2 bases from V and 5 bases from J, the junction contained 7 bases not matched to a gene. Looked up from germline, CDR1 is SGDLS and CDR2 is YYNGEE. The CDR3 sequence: CASSVRQGARNEQYF. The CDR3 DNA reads TGTGCCAGCAGCGTTCGACAGGGGGCGCGGAACGAGCAGTACTTC.

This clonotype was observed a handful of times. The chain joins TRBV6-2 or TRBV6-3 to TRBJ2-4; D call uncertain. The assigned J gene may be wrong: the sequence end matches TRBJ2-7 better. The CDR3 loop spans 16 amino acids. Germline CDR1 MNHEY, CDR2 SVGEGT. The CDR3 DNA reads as TGTGCCAGCAGTTCCCCCACGGGCGGAGACTTTAACGAGCAGTACTTC. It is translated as CASSSPTGGDFNEQYF.

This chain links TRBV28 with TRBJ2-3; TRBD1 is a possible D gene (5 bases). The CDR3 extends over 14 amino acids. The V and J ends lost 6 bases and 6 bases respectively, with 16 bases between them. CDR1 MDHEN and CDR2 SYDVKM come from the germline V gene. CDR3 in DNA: TGTGCCAGCAGCAGGACAAGTACCCAGGATACGCAGTATTTT. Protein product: CASSRTSTQDTQYF.

CDR3 in DNA: TGTGCCAGCAGCCTGTACAATGAAAAACTGTTTTTT. This gives the protein CASSLYNEKLFF. This chain uses TRBV7-9 with TRBJ1-4; no reliable D call. Trimming stripped 5 bases from V and 5 bases from J, with 6 bases between. The CDR3 has 12 amino acids. Germline assignment: CDR1 SEHNR and CDR2 FQNEAQ (reference sequence).

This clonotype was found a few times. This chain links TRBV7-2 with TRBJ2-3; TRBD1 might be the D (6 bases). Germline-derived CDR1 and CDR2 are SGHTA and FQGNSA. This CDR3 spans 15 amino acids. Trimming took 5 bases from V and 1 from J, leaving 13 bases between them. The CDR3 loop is CASSMTGLGTDTQYF. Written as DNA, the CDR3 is TGTGCCAGCAGCATGACAGGATTAGGCACAGATACGCAGTATTTT.

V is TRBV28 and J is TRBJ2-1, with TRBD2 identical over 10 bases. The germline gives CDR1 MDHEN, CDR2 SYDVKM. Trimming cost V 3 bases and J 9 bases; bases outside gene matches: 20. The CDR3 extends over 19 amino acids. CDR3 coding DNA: TGTGCCAGCAGTTTGTCTACTTATCCCGGAGCGGGAGGGCCTAGTGAGCAGTTCTTC. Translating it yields CASSLSTYPGAGGPSEQFF.

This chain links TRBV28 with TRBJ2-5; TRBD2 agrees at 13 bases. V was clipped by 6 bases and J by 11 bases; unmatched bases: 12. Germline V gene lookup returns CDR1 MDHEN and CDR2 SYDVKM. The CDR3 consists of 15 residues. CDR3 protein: CASRYGLAGVGRQYF. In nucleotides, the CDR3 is TGTGCCAGCAGATACGGACTAGCGGGAGTCGGTAGGCAGTACTTC.

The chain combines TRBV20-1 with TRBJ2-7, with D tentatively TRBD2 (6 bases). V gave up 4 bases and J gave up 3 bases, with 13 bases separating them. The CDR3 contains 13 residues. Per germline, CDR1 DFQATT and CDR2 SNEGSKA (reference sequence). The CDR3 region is CSANRENFYEQYF. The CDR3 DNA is TGCAGTGCTAACCGGGAGAACTTCTACGAGCAGTACTTC.

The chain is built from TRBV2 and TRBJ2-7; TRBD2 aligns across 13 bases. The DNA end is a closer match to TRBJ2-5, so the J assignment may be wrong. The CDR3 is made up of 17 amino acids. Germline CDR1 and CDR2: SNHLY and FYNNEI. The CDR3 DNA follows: TGTGCCAGCACCCGGACTAGCGGGAGAGAGGTATTGAAGACCCAGTACTTC. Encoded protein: CASTRTSGREVLKTQYF.

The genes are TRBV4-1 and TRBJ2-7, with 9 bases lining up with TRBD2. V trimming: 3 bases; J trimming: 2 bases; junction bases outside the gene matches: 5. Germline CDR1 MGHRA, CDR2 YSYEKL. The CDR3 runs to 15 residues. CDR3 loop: CASSQGTSRAYEQYF. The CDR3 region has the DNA TGCGCCAGCAGCCAGGGGACTAGCAGGGCCTACGAGCAGTACTTC.

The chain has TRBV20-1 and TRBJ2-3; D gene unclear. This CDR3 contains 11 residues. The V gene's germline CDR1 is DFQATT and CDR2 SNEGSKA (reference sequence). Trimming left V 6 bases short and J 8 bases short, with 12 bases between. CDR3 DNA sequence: TGCAGTGCCCCCCTACAGTCTACGCAGTATTTT. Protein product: CSAPLQSTQYF.